This TCR beta chain comes out of a study of T cells in Graves' hyperthyroidism and ophthalmopathy. The CDR3 consists of 15 residues. CDR1 and CDR2 (germline): SGHAT, FQNNGV. With 5 bases clipped from V and 5 bases from J, the junction kept 8 bases outside the gene matches. Amplification of TCR beta CDR3 regions used RNA as the template. First-round RT-PCR of the TCR CDR3 relied on the HTBI primer set. MiXCR, run by TCRdb on the multiplex PCR reads, gives a single entry per CDR3 protein. The sample includes about 160,000 distinct CDR3 sequences, approximately 9% of them seen just once. This clonotype was picked up many times. PBMCs stemmed from approximately 9.1 ml fresh peripheral blood.

This TCR was recovered from a woman aged 18 to 35 with Graves' hyperthyroidism that later progressed to Graves' ophthalmopathy. The V call is TRBV11-2, the J call TRBJ2-1; 8 nucleotides agree with TRBD2. Source material: blood. The CDR3 reads CASSTDGGGHNEQFF. In DNA form, the CDR3 reads TGTGCCAGCAGCACGGACGGGGGGGGACACAATGAGCAGTTCTTC.